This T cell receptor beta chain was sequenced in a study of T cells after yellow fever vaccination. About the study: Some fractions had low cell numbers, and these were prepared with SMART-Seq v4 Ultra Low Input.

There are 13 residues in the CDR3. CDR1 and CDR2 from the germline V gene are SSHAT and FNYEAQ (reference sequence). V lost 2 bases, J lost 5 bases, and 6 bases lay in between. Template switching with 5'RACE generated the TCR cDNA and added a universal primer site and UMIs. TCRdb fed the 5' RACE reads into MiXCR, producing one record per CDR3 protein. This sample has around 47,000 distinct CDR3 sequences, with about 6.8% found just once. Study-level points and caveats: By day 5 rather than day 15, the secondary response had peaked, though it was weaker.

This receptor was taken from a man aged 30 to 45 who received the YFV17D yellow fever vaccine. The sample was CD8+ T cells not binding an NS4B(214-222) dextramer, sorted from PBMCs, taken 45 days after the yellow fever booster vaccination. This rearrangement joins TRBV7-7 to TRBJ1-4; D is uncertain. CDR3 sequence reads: CASSLRLNEKLFF. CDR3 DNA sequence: TGTGCCAGCAGCTTAAGGCTGAATGAAAAACTGTTTTTT. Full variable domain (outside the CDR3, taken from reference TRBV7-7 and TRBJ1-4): GAGVSQSPRYKVTKRGQDVTLRCDPISSHATLYWYQQALGQGPEFLTYFNYEAQPDKSGLPSDRFSAERPEGSISTLTIQRTEQRDSAMYRCASSLRLNEKLFFGSGTQLSVL.